Listed below are T cell receptor beta chains from one sample, sequenced in a study of identical twins. TCRdb fed the 5' RACE reads into MiXCR, producing one record per CDR3 protein. The sample carries about 430,000 distinct CDR3 sequences, roughly 20% recorded once. Input material: naive T cells sorted from blood. The source is a middle-aged man in good health. The CDR3 runs from the conserved cysteine through the conserved F or W. D genes are given only for firm matches. Some rows have no size entry. The others give once, few or many, or a class for an expanded clone.

clone_size	v_call	j_call	cdr3_length	d_call	cdr3_nt	cdr3_aa
once	TRBV5-1	TRBJ2-7	17	-	TGCGCCAGCAGCCCGGGGGTACCGGGGTACGCGAAGGGCGAGCAGTACTTC	CASSPGVPGYAKGEQYF
many	TRBV5-1	TRBJ2-7	14	TRBD1	TGCGCCAGCAGCCCGGGACAGGGGTTGAACGAGCAGTACTTC	CASSPGQGLNEQYF
many	TRBV11-2	TRBJ2-1	12	-	TGTGCCAGCAGCTTAGAATACTCTGAGCAGTTCTTC	CASSLEYSEQFF
few	TRBV7-9	TRBJ2-1	13	-	TGTGCCAGCAGCCGCCACGGGATCAATGAGCAGTTCTTC	CASSRHGINEQFF
many	TRBV18	TRBJ1-5	15	-	TGTGCCAGCTCAGGGGAAGGGGGTTTGCGTCAGCCCCAGCATTTT	CASSGEGGLRQPQHF
few	TRBV29-1	TRBJ2-5	15	TRBD1	TGCAGCGTCCACTACCGGGACAGGGTATTGGAGACCCAGTACTTC	CSVHYRDRVLETQYF
many	TRBV15	TRBJ2-2	16	-	TGTGCCACCAGCAGAGACGCGGGGTCGAACACCGGGGAGCTGTTTTTT	CATSRDAGSNTGELFF
-	TRBV6-2/TRBV6-3	TRBJ2-1	16	TRBD2	TGTGCCAGCAGAAACGGACTAGCGGCCGAGGACAATGAGCAGTTCTTC	CASRNGLAAEDNEQFF
few	TRBV4-2	TRBJ1-3	15	-	TGTGCCAGCAGCCAGGATAGGCCGACTGGAAACACCATATATTTT	CASSQDRPTGNTIYF
-	TRBV3-1	TRBJ2-1	16	TRBD2	TGTGCCAGCAGCCCGACTAGCGGGGGGGGTTACAATGAGCAGTTCTTC	CASSPTSGGGYNEQFF
few	TRBV20-1	TRBJ2-7	13	-	TGCAGTGCTAGGGGTGGGGGACCCTACGAGCAGTACTTC	CSARGGGPYEQYF
many	TRBV5-1	TRBJ2-7	16	-	TGCGCCAGCAGCTTGGAAGGAGGTTCCAGCTCCTACGAGCAGTACTTC	CASSLEGGSSSYEQYF
-	TRBV25-1	TRBJ2-7	13	-	TGTGCCAGCAGTGAACAAGGGTACTACGAGCAGTACTTC	CASSEQGYYEQYF
-	TRBV3-1	TRBJ1-6	14	-	TGTGCCAGCAGCACGGCCAGTGGCAATTCACCCCTCCACTTT	CASSTASGNSPLHF
-	TRBV7-9	TRBJ2-1	16	TRBD2	TGTGCCAGCAGCGGGGGGGTGCTTGGGAGGTTCAATGAGCAGTTCTTC	CASSGGVLGRFNEQFF
many	TRBV7-9	TRBJ2-3	16	TRBD1	TGTGCCAGCAGCCCGCAGGGGGCGTCTGTCATGAATACGCAGTATTTT	CASSPQGASVMNTQYF
-	TRBV7-2	TRBJ2-6	11	-	TGTGCCAGCAGCCCTACGAACGTCCTGACTTTC	CASSPTNVLTF
many	TRBV10-3	TRBJ2-5	14	-	TGTGCCATCATGGGGGAGCTGGCCCAAGAGACCCAGTACTTC	CAIMGELAQETQYF
-	TRBV5-5	TRBJ1-5	14	-	TGTGCCAGCAGCTTGACCATTAGCAATCAGCCCCAGCATTTT	CASSLTISNQPQHF
many	TRBV20-1	TRBJ1-1	16	-	TGCAGTGCTAGAGGCACAGGGCTTAGTTGGAACACTGAAGCTTTCTTT	CSARGTGLSWNTEAFF
few	TRBV29-1	TRBJ2-7	16	TRBD1	TGCAGCGTTGAAGATCGGGGTGAAGGGGGCACCTACGAGCAGTACTTC	CSVEDRGEGGTYEQYF
many	TRBV5-1	TRBJ2-7	14	-	TGCGCCAGCAGCTTGGTGGCAGGAACCTACGAGCAGTACTTC	CASSLVAGTYEQYF
many	TRBV7-2	TRBJ2-2	14	TRBD1	TGTGCCAGCAGCCGACAGGGGACAGGCGGGGAGCTGTTTTTT	CASSRQGTGGELFF
-	TRBV12-3/TRBV12-4	TRBJ2-3	13	-	TGTGCCAGCAGTTTTGGAGGGTTGGATACGCAGTATTTT	CASSFGGLDTQYF
-	TRBV7-9	TRBJ1-1	16	-	TGTGCCAGCAGCTTAGCTGGTGGTCGAGGGAACACTGAAGCTTTCTTT	CASSLAGGRGNTEAFF
-	TRBV3-1	TRBJ2-2	15	TRBD2	TGTGCCAGCAGCCGAAGTAGCGGGGCCACCGGGGAGCTGTTTTTT	CASSRSSGATGELFF
many	TRBV25-1	TRBJ2-3	13	-	TGTGCCAGCAGCATATCGTCCACAGATACGCAGTATTTT	CASSISSTDTQYF
-	TRBV7-9	TRBJ2-7	15	-	TGTGCCAGCAGCTTTGTGGGAGCGGGTAACTACGAGCAGTACTTC	CASSFVGAGNYEQYF
-	TRBV9	TRBJ2-5	16	TRBD1	TGTGCCAGCAGCCCGAGGACAGGGGTAGGCCAAGAGACCCAGTACTTC	CASSPRTGVGQETQYF
few	TRBV6-1	TRBJ2-7	14	TRBD2	TGTGCCAGCAGGAAAGCGGGAAGCTCCTACGAGCAGTACTTC	CASRKAGSSYEQYF
-	TRBV11-2	TRBJ2-3	17	-	TGTGCCAGCAGCTCGCCGTGGATGGTAACTAGCACAGATACGCAGTATTTT	CASSSPWMVTSTDTQYF
many	TRBV6-1	TRBJ2-7	14	TRBD1	TGTGCCACCTCGAGAGGGACAGGGGTCTACGAGCAGTACTTC	CATSRGTGVYEQYF
-	TRBV29-1	TRBJ2-7	12	-	TGCAGCGTTGAATCGGGGGGCTCCGAGCAGTACTTC	CSVESGGSEQYF
many	TRBV5-1	TRBJ1-1	14	-	TGCGCCAGCAGCTGGGGCATACAGAACACTGAAGCTTTCTTT	CASSWGIQNTEAFF
many	TRBV4-3	TRBJ2-7	14	-	TGCGCCAGCAGCCAAGAATTTGGGGTGTACGAGCAGTACTTC	CASSQEFGVYEQYF
-	TRBV10-3	TRBJ2-1	12	-	TGTGCCATCAGTGAGTCAGGGGGGGAGCAGTTCTTC	CAISESGGEQFF
few	TRBV6-2/TRBV6-3	TRBJ1-1	15	TRBD1	TGTGCCAGCAGTTATTCCGGACAGGGGGCGACTGAAGCTTTCTTT	CASSYSGQGATEAFF
few	TRBV19	TRBJ2-2	15	TRBD1	TGTGCCAGTAGGCGGGACAGGGAAATCACCGGGGAGCTGTTTTTT	CASRRDREITGELFF